Following are 10 T cell receptor beta chains from one sample sequenced in a study of a mutant IDH1 vaccine in newly diagnosed glioma. Time point described: week 35, safety follow-up. Doses consisted of 300 ug of mutant IDH1 20-mer peptide each, paired with topical imiquimod. Method: immunoSEQ multiplex PCR; TCRdb's copy keeps in-frame clones and lacks some. The table includes 60,000 to 65,000 clones, approximately 81% detected once. These receptors' targets are unknown. This sample comprised PBMCs, obtained from a glioma patient whose treatment included an IDH1 peptide vaccine. All receptors derive from a man aged 30-40 years with glioma.

This clone was seen more than once but under ten times. V and J are TRBV25-1 and TRBJ1-1; TRBD1 is a possible D gene (6 bases). CDR1 is MGHDK and CDR2 is SYGVNS in the germline V gene. Deletions cut 1 base from V and 7 bases from J, with 13 bases between. The CDR3 spans 14 residues. The CDR3 here is CASSELGTRYEAFF. The CDR3 DNA sequence: TGTGCCAGCAGTGAATTGGGGACACGGTATGAAGCTTTCTTT.

The V gene is TRBV7-9, the J gene TRBJ2-1, with D tentatively TRBD2 (5 bases). Trimming took off 5 bases at V and 3 bases at J, with 14 bases between the two ends. Germline V gene sequence: CDR1 SEHNR, CDR2 FQNEAQ (reference sequence). The CDR3 contains 15 residues. This CDR3 is CASSPFGELYNEQFF. In DNA, the CDR3 is TGTGCCAGCAGCCCCTTCGGGGAGCTCTACAATGAGCAGTTCTTC.

This chain links TRBV6-1 with TRBJ2-5; D not certain. The V end was cut by 1 base, the J end by 0 bases, with 9 bases between. Germline V gene lookup returns CDR1 MNHNS and CDR2 SASEGT. The CDR3 has 15 residues. This chain's CDR3 is CASSEGWLNQETQYF. In nucleotides, the CDR3 is TGTGCCAGCAGTGAAGGGTGGCTGAACCAAGAGACCCAGTACTTC.

This chain's CDR3 is CASSLRARSSYEQYF. The DNA for the CDR3 is TGCGCCAGCAGCTTAAGAGCGAGGAGCTCCTACGAGCAGTACTTC. The chain employs TRBV5-1 and TRBJ2-7; D uncertain. This CDR3 region has 15 residues. Germline CDR1 and CDR2: SGHRS and YFSETQ. V lost 2 bases, J lost 0 bases, and 12 bases lay in between.

The V call is TRBV14, the J call TRBJ2-5, with D unresolved. Germline V gives CDR1 SGHDN, CDR2 FVKESK. The CDR3 has 13 amino acids. V was shortened by 1 base and J by 4 bases, with 7 bases between the two germline ends. The CDR3 nucleotides read TGTGCCAGCAGCCAAGGGGTAGGAGAGACCCAGTACTTC. As protein: CASSQGVGETQYF.

V is TRBV6-5 and J is TRBJ2-5; no firm D call. The J call may be in error: the DNA end matches TRBJ2-7 better. CDR3 size: 14 residues. Germline CDR1 MNHEY, CDR2 SVGAGI. This CDR3 is CASTRAFEAYEQYF. CDR3 sequence (DNA): TGTGCCAGCACTAGGGCTTTTGAGGCCTACGAGCAGTACTTC.

The rearrangement joins TRBV18 to TRBJ2-2; possible D gene TRBD2, 6 bases. The length of the CDR3 is 16 residues. Germline V lookup: CDR1 KGHSH, CDR2 LQKENI. Trimming removed 0 bases from V and 5 bases from J, with 13 bases in between. The chain's CDR3 is CASSPPLAGTTGELFF. Written as DNA, the CDR3 is TGTGCCAGCTCACCACCGTTGGCAGGGACTACCGGGGAGCTGTTTTTT.

The gene calls are TRBV11-2 and TRBJ2-3, with 9 positions matching TRBD2. Germline assignment: CDR1 SGHAT and CDR2 FQNNGV. Unmatched junction bases numbered 4, after V lost 4 bases and J lost 2 bases. This CDR3 has 15 amino acids. The CDR3 DNA reads TGTGCCAGCAGCTCTAGCGGGGCCTTCACAGATACGCAGTATTTT. Protein product: CASSSSGAFTDTQYF. Based on the CDR3 plus reference TRBV11-2 and TRBJ2-3, the full variable domain is EAGVAQSPRYKIIEKRQSVAFWCNPISGHATLYWYQQILGQGPKLLIQFQNNGVVDDSQLPKDRFSAERLKGVDSTLKIQPAKLEDSAVYLCASSSSGAFTDTQYFGPGTRLTVL.

The gene calls are TRBV18 and TRBJ2-7, with no clear D. The germline V and J ends were trimmed by 3 bases and 4 bases, with 7 bases remaining between them. Germline V lookup: CDR1 KGHSH, CDR2 LQKENI. The CDR3 consists of 12 residues. The CDR3 spells CASSPVGYEQYF. DNA for the CDR3: TGTGCCAGCTCACCGGTGGGGTACGAGCAGTACTTC.

J is TRBJ2-7 and V is TRBV30, with 9 bases lining up with TRBD1. This CDR3 has 14 amino acids. V lost 2 bases and J lost 4; bases outside the gene matches: 6. Germline CDR1 is GTSNPN and CDR2 is SVGIG (reference sequence). For the CDR3, the DNA is TGTGCCTGGAGTTTCGGGACAGGGAAGTACGAGCAGTACTTC. Its protein product is CAWSFGTGKYEQYF.